This T cell receptor beta chain was identified during a study of cytomegalovirus exposure and HLA in healthy donors. Study-level background: When about 400 donors were genotyped, 81% of them were found to fall in the Caucasian-associated ancestry cluster.

Study-wide results and caveats: The study put 150 or so TCR beta chains on its list as cytomegalovirus-associated.

The CDR3 contains 11 residues. From germline, CDR1 is SQVTM and CDR2 ANQGSEA. The V gene end was trimmed by 5 bases and the J gene end by 3 bases; junction bases not matched to a gene: 0. A multiplex PCR was run with 60 Vbeta primers and 13 Jbeta primers. Repertoires were generated with immunoSEQ multiplex PCR, while TCRdb's copy carries only in-frame clones and drops some. The table for this sample gives 65,000 to 90,000 clones. Notes on this clone: Its antigen is as yet unknown.

The V and J genes are TRBV29-1 and TRBJ1-1, with 7 bases identical to TRBD1. This clonotype originated in a female donor in good health and CMV-seropositive. The sequencing sample was made of PBMCs. The CDR3 spells CSVTGDTEAFF. The CDR3 DNA sequence: TGCAGCGTTACAGGGGACACTGAAGCTTTCTTT.